This T cell receptor (beta chain) originates from a study of CD8 T cells in ankylosing spondylitis. Findings and caveats of the study: Apparently characteristic of ankylosing spondylitis blood was a TCR beta motif (fewer than ten highly homologous variants).

TCRdb recomputed calls from the 5' RACE reads with MiXCR, one row per CDR3 protein. The sample has roughly 490,000 distinct CDR3 sequences; roughly 5.3% are singletons. This clonotype has ten or more counts. Its target is not known. CDR1 and CDR2 (germline): KGHSH, LQKENI. This CDR3 has 12 amino acids. The ends lost 6 bases at V and 12 bases at J; junction bases unmatched: 8. The chain joins TRBV18 to TRBJ2-1; TRBD1 matches 7 bases. This clonotype was sampled from a male donor with ankylosing spondylitis. Sequenced sample: blood, either unsorted or a sorted T cell fraction (not recorded which). DNA for the CDR3: TGTGCCAGCTCCCCATTAGGGACAGCGCAGTTCTTC. Translating gives CASSPLGTAQFF.